This TCR beta chain was identified in a study of early T cells in non-severe SARS-CoV-2 infection. Across the study: Sequencing of unsorted whole blood was done on bulk RNA, leaving chains unpaired.

This clonotype was picked up many times. Its antigen is not identified. Study observations and caveats: Matching with VDJdb favored anti-spike CD8 responses (missing private and CD4 specificities).

Per germline, CDR1 SGHAT and CDR2 FQNNGV. The length of the CDR3 is 15 residues. Trimming took off 2 bases at V and 7 bases at J, with 15 bases between the two ends. Attachment of unique molecular identifiers to individual cDNA molecules was performed. Using its own MiXCR run on the 5' RACE reads, TCRdb lists one record per CDR3 protein. Of tens of thousands of distinct CDR3 sequences detected, 9.5% to 15% appear once; the ten largest clones hold about 4%. The sequence derives from an adult who was a healthcare worker with PCR-confirmed SARS-CoV-2 infection or an uninfected control (not recorded which). The sequencing sample was made of whole blood. The chain employs TRBV11-2 and TRBJ2-1; D possibly corresponds to TRBD2 (5 bases). Here the CDR3 reads CASSLRTGKANEQFF. CDR3 in DNA: TGTGCCAGCAGCTTACGGACGGGAAAGGCGAATGAGCAGTTCTTC.